This T cell receptor (beta chain) originates from a study of blood T cell repertoires in COVID-19. Participants came from some 26 US areas, aged roughly 18 to 89 years. The method was immunoSEQ multiplex PCR; TCRdb's version includes in-frame clones alone and lacks a portion of them. The sample holds 300,000 or so clones, 85% to 90% seen once. The V and J ends lost 4 bases and 0 bases respectively, with 10 bases between them. The CDR3 sequence is 15 residues long. Looked up from germline, CDR1 is KGHSH and CDR2 is LQKENI. Sequenced material: PBMCs or T cells enriched from blood (not recorded which). The chain employs TRBV18 and TRBJ1-3; no reliable D call. This clonotype originated in a young woman who had recovered from COVID-19. The CDR3 region has the DNA TGTGCCAGCTCACGCGGCCAGAGCTCTGGAAACACCATATATTTT. It encodes CASSRGQSSGNTIYF.